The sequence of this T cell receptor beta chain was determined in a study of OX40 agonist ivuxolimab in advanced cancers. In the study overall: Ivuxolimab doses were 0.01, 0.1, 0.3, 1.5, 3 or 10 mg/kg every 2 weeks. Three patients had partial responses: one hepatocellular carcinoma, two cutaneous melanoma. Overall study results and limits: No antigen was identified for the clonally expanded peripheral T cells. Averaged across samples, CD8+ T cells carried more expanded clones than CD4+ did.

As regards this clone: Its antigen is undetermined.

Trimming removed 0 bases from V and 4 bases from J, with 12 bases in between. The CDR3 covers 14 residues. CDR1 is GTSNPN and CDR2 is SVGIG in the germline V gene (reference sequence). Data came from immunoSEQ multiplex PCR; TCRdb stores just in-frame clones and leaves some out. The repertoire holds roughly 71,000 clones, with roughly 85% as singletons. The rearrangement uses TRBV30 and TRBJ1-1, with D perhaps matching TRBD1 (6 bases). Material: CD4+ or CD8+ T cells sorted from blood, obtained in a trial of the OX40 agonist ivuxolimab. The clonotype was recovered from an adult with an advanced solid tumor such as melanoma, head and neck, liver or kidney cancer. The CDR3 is CAWSVGGLSTEAFF. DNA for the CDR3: TGTGCCTGGAGTGTAGGGGGACTGTCCACTGAAGCTTTCTTT. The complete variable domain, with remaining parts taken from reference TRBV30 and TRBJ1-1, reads SQTIHQWPATLVQPVGSPLSLECTVEGTSNPNLYWYRQAAGRGLQLLFYSVGIGQISSEVPQNLSASRPQDRQFILSSKKLLLSDSGFYLCAWSVGGLSTEAFFGQGTRLTVV.